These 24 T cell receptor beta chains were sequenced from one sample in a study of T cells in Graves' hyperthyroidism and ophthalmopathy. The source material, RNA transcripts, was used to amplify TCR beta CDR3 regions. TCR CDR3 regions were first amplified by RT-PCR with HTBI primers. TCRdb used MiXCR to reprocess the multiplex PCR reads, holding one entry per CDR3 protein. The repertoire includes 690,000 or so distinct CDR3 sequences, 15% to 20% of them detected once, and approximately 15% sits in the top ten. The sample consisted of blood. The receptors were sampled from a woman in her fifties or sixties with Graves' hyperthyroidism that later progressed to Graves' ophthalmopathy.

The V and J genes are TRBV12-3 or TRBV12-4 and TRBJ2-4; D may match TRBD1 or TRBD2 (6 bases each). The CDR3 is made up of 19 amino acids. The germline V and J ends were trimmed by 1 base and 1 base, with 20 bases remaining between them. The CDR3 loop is CASSLGLRRGARAKNIQYF. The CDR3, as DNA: TGTGCCAGCAGTTTAGGGTTGAGGAGGGGGGCCCGGGCCAAAAACATTCAGTACTTC.

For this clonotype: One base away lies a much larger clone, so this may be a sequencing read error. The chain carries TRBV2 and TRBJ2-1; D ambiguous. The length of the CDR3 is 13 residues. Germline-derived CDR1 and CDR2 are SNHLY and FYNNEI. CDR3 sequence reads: CASSEAWVDEQSF. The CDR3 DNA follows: TGTGCCAGCAGTGAAGCTTGGGTAGATGAGCAGTCCTTC.

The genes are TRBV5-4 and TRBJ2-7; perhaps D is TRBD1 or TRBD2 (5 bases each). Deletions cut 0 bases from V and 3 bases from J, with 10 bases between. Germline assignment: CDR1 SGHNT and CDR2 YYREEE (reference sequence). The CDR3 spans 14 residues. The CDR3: CASSLVGPFYEQYF. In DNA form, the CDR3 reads TGTGCCAGCAGCTTGGTGGGACCTTTCTACGAGCAGTACTTC.

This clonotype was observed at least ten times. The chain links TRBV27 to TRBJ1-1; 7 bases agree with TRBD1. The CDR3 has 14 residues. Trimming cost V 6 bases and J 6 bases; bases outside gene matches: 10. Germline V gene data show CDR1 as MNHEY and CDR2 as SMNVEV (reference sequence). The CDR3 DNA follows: TGTGCCAGCAGCCGAGGACAGGAGAGGTCTGAAGCTTTCTTT. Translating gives CASSRGQERSEAFF.

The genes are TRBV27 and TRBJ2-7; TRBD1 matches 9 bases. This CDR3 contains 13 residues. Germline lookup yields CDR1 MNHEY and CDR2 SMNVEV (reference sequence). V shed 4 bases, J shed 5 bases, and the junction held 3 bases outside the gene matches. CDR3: CASSSWTGDEQYF. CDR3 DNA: TGTGCCAGCAGTTCCTGGACAGGGGACGAGCAGTACTTC.

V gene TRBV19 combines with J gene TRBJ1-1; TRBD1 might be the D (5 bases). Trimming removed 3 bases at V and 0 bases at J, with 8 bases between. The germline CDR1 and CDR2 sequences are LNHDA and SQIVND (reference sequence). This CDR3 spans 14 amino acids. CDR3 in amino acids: CASSMAGMNTEAFF. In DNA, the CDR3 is TGTGCCAGTAGTATGGCAGGGATGAACACTGAAGCTTTCTTT.

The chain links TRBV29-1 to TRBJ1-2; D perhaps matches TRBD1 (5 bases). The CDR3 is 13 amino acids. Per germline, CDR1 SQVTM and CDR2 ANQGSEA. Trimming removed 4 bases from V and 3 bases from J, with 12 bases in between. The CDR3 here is CSVVRGSYYGYTF. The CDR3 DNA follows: TGCAGCGTTGTAAGGGGTTCCTACTATGGCTACACCTTC.

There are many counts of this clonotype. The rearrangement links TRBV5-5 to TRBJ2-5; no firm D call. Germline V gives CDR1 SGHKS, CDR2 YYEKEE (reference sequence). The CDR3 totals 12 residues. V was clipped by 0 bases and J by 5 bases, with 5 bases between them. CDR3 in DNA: TGTGCCAGCAGCTTGGACTCGGAGACCCAGTACTTC. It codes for CASSLDSETQYF.

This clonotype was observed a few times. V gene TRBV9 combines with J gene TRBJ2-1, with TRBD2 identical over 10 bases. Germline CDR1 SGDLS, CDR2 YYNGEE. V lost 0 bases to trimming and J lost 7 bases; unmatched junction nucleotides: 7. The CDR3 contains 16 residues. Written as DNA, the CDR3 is TGTGCCAGCAGCGTAGGGGGAGCGGGGGGGCGGAATGAGCAGTTCTTC. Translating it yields CASSVGGAGGRNEQFF.

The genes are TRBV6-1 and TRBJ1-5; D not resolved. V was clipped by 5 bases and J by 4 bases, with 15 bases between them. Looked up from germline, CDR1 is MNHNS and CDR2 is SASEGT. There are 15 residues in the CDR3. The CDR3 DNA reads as TGTGCCAGCAGTCTAAAGGCAGGACTTAATCAGCCCCAGCATTTT. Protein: CASSLKAGLNQPQHF.

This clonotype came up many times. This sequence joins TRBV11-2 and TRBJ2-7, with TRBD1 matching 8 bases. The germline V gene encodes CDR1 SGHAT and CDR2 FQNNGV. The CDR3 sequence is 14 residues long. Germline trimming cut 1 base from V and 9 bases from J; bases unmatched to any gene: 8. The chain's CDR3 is CASSLGQGAVGQYF. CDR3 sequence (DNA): TGTGCCAGCAGCTTAGGGCAGGGGGCTGTGGGGCAGTACTTC.

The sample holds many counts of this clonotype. This chain's CDR3 is CASSTGARYGYTF. DNA for the CDR3: TGTGCCAGCAGCACAGGTGCCAGGTATGGCTACACCTTC. This chain uses TRBV9 with TRBJ1-2; possible D gene TRBD1, 5 bases. Germline V CDR1 and CDR2: SGDLS, YYNGEE. Trimming took 4 bases from V and 5 from J, leaving 12 bases between them. The CDR3 runs to 13 residues.

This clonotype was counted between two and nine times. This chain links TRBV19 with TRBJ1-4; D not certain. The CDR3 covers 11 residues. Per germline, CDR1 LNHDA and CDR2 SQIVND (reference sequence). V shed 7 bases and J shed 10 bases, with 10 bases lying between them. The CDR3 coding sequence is TGTGCCAGTAATGAGAAGAGAAAACTGTTTTTT. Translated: CASNEKRKLFF.

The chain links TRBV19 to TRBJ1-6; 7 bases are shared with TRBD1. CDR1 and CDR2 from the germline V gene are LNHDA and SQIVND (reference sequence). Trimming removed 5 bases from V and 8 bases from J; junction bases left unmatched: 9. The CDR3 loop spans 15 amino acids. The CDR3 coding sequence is TGTGCCAGTAGTTTTGCGGGCAGGGGGTATTCACCCCTCCACTTT. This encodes CASSFAGRGYSPLHF. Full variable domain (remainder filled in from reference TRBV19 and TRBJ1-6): DGGITQSPKYLFRKEGQNVTLSCEQNLNHDAMYWYRQDPGQGLRLIYYSQIVNDFQKGDIAEGYSVSREKKESFPLTVTSAQKNPTAFYLCASSFAGRGYSPLHFGNGTRLTVT.

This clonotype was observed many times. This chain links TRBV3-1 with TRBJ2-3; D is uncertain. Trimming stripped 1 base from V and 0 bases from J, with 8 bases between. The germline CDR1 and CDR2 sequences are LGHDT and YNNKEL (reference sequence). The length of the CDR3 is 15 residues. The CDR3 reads CASSQAGFSTDTQYF. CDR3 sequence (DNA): TGTGCCAGCAGCCAAGCGGGCTTTAGCACAGATACGCAGTATTTT.

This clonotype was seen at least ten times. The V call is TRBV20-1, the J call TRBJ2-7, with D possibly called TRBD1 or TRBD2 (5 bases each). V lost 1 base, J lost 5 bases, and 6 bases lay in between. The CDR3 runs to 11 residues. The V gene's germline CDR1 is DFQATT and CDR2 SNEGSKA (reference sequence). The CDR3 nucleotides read TGCAGTGCTAGAGGGGGGAACGAGCAGTACTTC. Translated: CSARGGNEQYF.

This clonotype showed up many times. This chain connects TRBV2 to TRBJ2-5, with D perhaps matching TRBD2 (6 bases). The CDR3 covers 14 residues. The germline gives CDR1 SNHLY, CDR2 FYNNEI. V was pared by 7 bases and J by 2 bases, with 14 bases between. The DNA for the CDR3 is TGTGCCAGCAACCCGGGACTCAGACAAGAGACCCAGTACTTC. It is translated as CASNPGLRQETQYF. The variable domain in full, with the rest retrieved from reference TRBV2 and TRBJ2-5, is EPEVTQTPSHQVTQMGQEVILRCVPISNHLYFYWYRQILGQKVEFLVSFYNNEISEKSEIFDDQFSVERPDGSNFTLKIRSTKLEDSAMYFCASNPGLRQETQYFGPGTRLLVL.

In DNA form, the CDR3 reads TGTGCCAGCAGCTCCGCGACAGGGGATGGCTACACCTTC. Translating gives CASSSATGDGYTF. The chain has TRBV7-3 and TRBJ1-2; 8 bases agree with TRBD1. CDR1 SGHTA and CDR2 FQGTGA come from the germline V gene. The ends lost 4 bases at V and 6 bases at J; junction bases unmatched: 4. The CDR3 consists of 13 residues.

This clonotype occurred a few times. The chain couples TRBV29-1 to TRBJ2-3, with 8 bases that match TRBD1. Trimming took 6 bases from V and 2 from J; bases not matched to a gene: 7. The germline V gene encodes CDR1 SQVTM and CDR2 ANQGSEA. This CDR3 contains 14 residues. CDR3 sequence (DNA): TGCAGCGTCGCGACAGGGGCCTACACAGATACGCAGTATTTT. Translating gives CSVATGAYTDTQYF.

DNA for the CDR3: TGTGCCAGCAGGCCCTCCGGGCGGGGTATCACCGGGGAGCTGTTTTTT. The encoded protein is CASRPSGRGITGELFF. The genes are TRBV12-3 or TRBV12-4 and TRBJ2-2, with a possible D match to TRBD2 (6 bases). CDR3 length: 16 residues. Trimming pared 6 bases from V and 4 bases from J, leaving 18 bases between.

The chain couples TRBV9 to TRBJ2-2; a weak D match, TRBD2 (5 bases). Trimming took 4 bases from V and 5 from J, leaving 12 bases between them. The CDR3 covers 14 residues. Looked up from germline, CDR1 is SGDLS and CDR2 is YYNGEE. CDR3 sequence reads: CASSTPRGTGELFF. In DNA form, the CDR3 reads TGTGCCAGCAGCACTCCCCGAGGGACCGGGGAGCTGTTTTTT.

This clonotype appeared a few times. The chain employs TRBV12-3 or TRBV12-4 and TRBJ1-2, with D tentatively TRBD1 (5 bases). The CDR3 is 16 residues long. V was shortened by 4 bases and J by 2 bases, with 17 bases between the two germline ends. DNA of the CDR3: TGTGCCAGCAGTTGGGGCCCATCGGGGAGAAACTATGGCTACACCTTC. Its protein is CASSWGPSGRNYGYTF.

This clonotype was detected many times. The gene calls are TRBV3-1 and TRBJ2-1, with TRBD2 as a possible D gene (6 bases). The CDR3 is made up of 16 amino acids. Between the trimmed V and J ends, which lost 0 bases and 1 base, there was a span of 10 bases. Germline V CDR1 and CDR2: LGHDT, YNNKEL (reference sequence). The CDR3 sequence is CASSQEGGASYNEQFF. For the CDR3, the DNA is TGTGCCAGCAGCCAAGAGGGCGGGGCGTCCTACAATGAGCAGTTCTTC.

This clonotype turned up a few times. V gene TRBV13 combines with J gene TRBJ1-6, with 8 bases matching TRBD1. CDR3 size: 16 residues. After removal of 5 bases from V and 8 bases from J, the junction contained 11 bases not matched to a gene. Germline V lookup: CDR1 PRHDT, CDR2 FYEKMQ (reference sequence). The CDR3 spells CASSGGQANRDSPLHF. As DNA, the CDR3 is TGTGCCAGCAGCGGGGGACAGGCTAATCGGGATTCACCCCTCCACTTT.